A single sample is the source of the 22 T cell receptor beta chains below, sequenced in a study of blood T cell repertoires in COVID-19 (TCRdb year 2020). The library came from the immunoSEQ multiplex PCR assay. Imported from immuneACCESS, the table was reduced by TCRdb to in-frame sequences with V and J called. These copies leave out some clones; in studies compared against another copy, an unresolved V gene accounts for under half, and the cause of the remainder is not known. The sample table lists approximately 210,000 clones, 65% to 90% of them with a count of one. The leading ten clones occupy more than 8.5% of the sample. The sample was PBMCs or T cells enriched from blood (not recorded which). The origin of the receptors is a woman between 50 and 59 years old with acute COVID-19.

The chain links TRBV7-2 to TRBJ2-5, with 9 bases identical to TRBD2. Germline CDR1 reads SGHTA; CDR2 reads FQGNSA. The length of the CDR3 is 15 residues. V shed 2 bases and J 1 base; nucleotides not matched to a gene: 2. The CDR3 is CASSLRGGGQETQYF. The CDR3 DNA reads TGTGCCAGCAGCTTACGCGGGGGGGGCCAAGAGACCCAGTACTTC.

This clone was observed a handful of times. This sequence joins TRBV28 and TRBJ1-4, with 9 nucleotides matching TRBD1. From germline, CDR1 is MDHEN and CDR2 SYDVKM. The CDR3 length is 14 residues. Trimming at V came to 6 bases and at J to 8 bases, leaving 7 bases not matched to a gene. The CDR3 sequence is CASRRQGGGEKLFF. DNA for the CDR3: TGTGCCAGCAGAAGACAGGGGGGTGGAGAAAAACTGTTTTTT.

The chain employs TRBV3-1 (or the pseudogene TRBV3-2) and TRBJ1-6; D not certain. Trimming took off 1 base at V and 4 bases at J, with 5 bases between the two ends. Per germline, CDR1 LGHDT and CDR2 YNNKEL (reference sequence). The CDR3 totals 14 residues. The CDR3 loop reads CASSQGQYNSPLHF. CDR3 sequence (DNA): TGTGCCAGCAGCCAAGGGCAATATAATTCACCCCTCCACTTT.

This clone occurred a few times. The chain uses TRBV4-3 and TRBJ2-2; D is possibly TRBD2 (6 bases). CDR1 and CDR2 (germline): LGHNA, YSLEER. This CDR3 has 14 amino acids. Deletions cut 1 base from V and 6 bases from J, with 9 bases between. The CDR3 nucleotides are TGCGCCAGCAGCCAAGTCGGGGGAGCCGGGGAGCTGTTTTTT. Translated: CASSQVGGAGELFF.

The V call is TRBV6-5, the J call TRBJ1-1; a possible D gene is TRBD1 (5 bases). This CDR3 has 15 residues. Germline CDR1 and CDR2: MNHEY and SVGAGI. V was cut by 0 bases and J by 0 bases, with 8 bases left in between. The CDR3 coding sequence is TGTGCCAGCAGTTACTCGGACAATATGAACACTGAAGCTTTCTTT. Its protein product is CASSYSDNMNTEAFF.

The chain uses TRBV7-2 and TRBJ2-7; 11 nucleotides match TRBD1. The CDR3 consists of 14 residues. CDR1 SGHTA and CDR2 FQGNSA come from the germline V gene. V lost 3 bases to trimming and J lost 3 bases; unmatched junction nucleotides: 1. The CDR3 DNA reads as TGTGCCAGCAGCTTTGGGACAGGGGGCTACGAGCAGTACTTC. Translated, it gives CASSFGTGGYEQYF.

V gene TRBV27 combines with J gene TRBJ1-5, with D perhaps matching TRBD1 (6 bases). There are 15 residues in the CDR3. Germline V CDR1 and CDR2: MNHEY, SMNVEV (reference sequence). V gave up 6 bases and J gave up 6 bases, with 18 bases separating them. The CDR3 DNA follows: TGTGCCAGCAGAGGCGGACAGCGAAGGAGTCAGCCCCAGCATTTT. Its protein product is CASRGGQRRSQPQHF.

This chain uses TRBV19 with TRBJ2-6, with 8 bases aligning to TRBD1. V was clipped by 6 bases and J by 1 base; unmatched bases: 8. This CDR3 is 17 amino acids long. Germline values: CDR1 LNHDA, CDR2 SQIVND (reference sequence). The CDR3 sequence: CASSVAGGRSGANVLTF. CDR3 bases: TGTGCCAGTAGCGTAGCAGGGGGCAGGTCTGGGGCCAACGTCCTGACTTTC.

The gene calls are TRBV9 and TRBJ2-5; TRBD2 matches 9 bases. The CDR3 runs 15 residues. Germline values: CDR1 SGDLS, CDR2 YYNGEE. The V gene end was trimmed by 4 bases and the J gene end by 2 bases; junction bases not matched to a gene: 6. As DNA, the CDR3 is TGTGCCAGCAGCCCTCGAAGCGGGGGGCAAGAGACCCAGTACTTC. Its translation: CASSPRSGGQETQYF.

CDR3 in amino acids: CASSLAPPTVYNEQFF. In nucleotides, the CDR3 is TGCGCCAGCAGCTTGGCCCCCCCGACAGTTTACAATGAGCAGTTCTTC. This chain joins TRBV5-1 and TRBJ2-1; tentatively, D is TRBD1 (5 bases). The CDR3 length is 16 residues. Trimming removed 0 bases at V and 4 bases at J, with 14 bases between. CDR1 and CDR2 (germline): SGHRS, YFSETQ.

The V call is TRBV7-2, the J call TRBJ2-7; no definite D call. The germline gives CDR1 SGHTA, CDR2 FQGNSA. V was trimmed by 1 base and J by 5 bases, leaving 9 bases between them. CDR3 size: 13 residues. Here the CDR3 DNA reads TGTGCCAGCAGCTTAGTTGAGCGAAACGAGCAGTACTTC. This gives the protein CASSLVERNEQYF.

The chain has TRBV19 and TRBJ1-3; maybe TRBD1 (6 bases). CDR3 length: 17 residues. Germline V gene data show CDR1 as LNHDA and CDR2 as SQIVND (reference sequence). V was cut by 4 bases and J by 4 bases, with 20 bases left in between. The chain's CDR3 is CASSRANRAAGGNTIYF. As DNA, the CDR3 is TGTGCCAGTAGTAGAGCCAACAGGGCAGCAGGAGGAAACACCATATATTTT.

The chain uses TRBV27 and TRBJ2-7; D uncertain. Germline CDR1 reads MNHEY; CDR2 reads SMNVEV (reference sequence). V lost 8 bases, J lost 0 bases, and 8 bases lay in between. The CDR3 extends over 12 amino acids. The CDR3 DNA reads as TGTGCCAGCTACGGTACCTCCTACGAGCAGTACTTC. This encodes CASYGTSYEQYF.

J is TRBJ1-4 and V is TRBV25-1, with 10 bases that match TRBD1. This CDR3 is 16 amino acids long. After removal of 4 bases from V and 8 bases from J, the junction contained 10 bases not matched to a gene. CDR1 is MGHDK and CDR2 is SYGVNS in the germline V gene. CDR3 bases: TGTGCCAGCAGTGGATATCGACAGGGGGCGGGCGAAAAACTGTTTTTT. Protein product: CASSGYRQGAGEKLFF. Together with reference TRBV25-1 and TRBJ1-4, the CDR3 gives the full variable domain: EADIYQTPRYLVIGTGKKITLECSQTMGHDKMYWYQQDPGMELHLIHYSYGVNSTEKGDLSSESTVSRIRTEHFPLTLESARPSHTSQYLCASSGYRQGAGEKLFFGSGTQLSVL.

The chain couples TRBV5-4 to TRBJ1-6, with 9 bases lining up with TRBD1. The CDR3 is 16 residues long. J was trimmed by 12 bases and V by 3 bases; bases with no gene match: 13. The germline gives CDR1 SGHNT, CDR2 YYREEE (reference sequence). CDR3 sequence (DNA): TGTGCCAGCAGCTCAAACAGGGGGCTCGGAGTTGTACCCCTCCACTTT. Amino acids: CASSSNRGLGVVPLHF.

The chain uses TRBV7-2 and TRBJ2-3; TRBD2 matches at 7 bases. V shed 6 bases, J shed 0 bases, and the junction held 9 bases outside the gene matches. CDR1 is SGHTA, CDR2 FQGNSA, per germline. The CDR3 consists of 16 residues. CDR3 sequence: CASRRGGGASTDTQYF. CDR3 DNA sequence: TGTGCCAGCAGGCGGGGCGGGGGAGCAAGCACAGATACGCAGTATTTT.

J is TRBJ1-4 and V is TRBV23-1; 8 bases are a match to TRBD1. TRBV23-1 is classed as an ORF, of uncertain function. V dropped 7 bases and J dropped 9; count of bases not matched to a gene: 16. This CDR3 has 16 residues. CDR3 sequence: CASTQGVTGGGQKLFF. The DNA of the CDR3 is TGCGCCAGCACCCAAGGGGTTACAGGGGGTGGCCAAAAACTGTTTTTT.

This clone appeared a single time. This chain connects TRBV19 to TRBJ1-2, with 9 bases aligning to TRBD1. J was trimmed by 8 bases and V by 9 bases; bases with no gene match: 10. The germline CDR1 and CDR2 sequences are LNHDA and SQIVND (reference sequence). The CDR3 runs to 13 residues. CDR3 bases: TGTGCCAGCAGCGTTGGACAGGGGAACGGCTACACCTTC. This codes for CASSVGQGNGYTF.

The chain is built from TRBV30 and TRBJ2-5, with 10 bases fitting TRBD1. V gave up 3 bases and J gave up 2 bases; unmatched junction bases: 3. Germline CDR1 reads GTSNPN; CDR2 reads SVGIG (reference sequence). There are 14 residues in the CDR3. CDR3 DNA: TGTGCCTGGAGGAGACAGGGGGCACAAGAGACCCAGTACTTC. It encodes CAWRRQGAQETQYF. The variable domain in full, with the rest retrieved from reference TRBV30 and TRBJ2-5, is SQTIHQWPATLVQPVGSPLSLECTVEGTSNPNLYWYRQAAGRGLQLLFYSVGIGQISSEVPQNLSASRPQDRQFILSSKKLLLSDSGFYLCAWRRQGAQETQYFGPGTRLLVL.

The chain links TRBV28 to TRBJ1-5, with 8 bases aligning to TRBD1. The length of the CDR3 is 15 residues. V was clipped by 6 bases and J by 6 bases; unmatched bases: 10. CDR1 is MDHEN and CDR2 is SYDVKM in the germline V gene. CDR3 DNA: TGTGCCAGCAGCACCCTACAGGGGGTTGGTCAGCCCCAGCATTTT. Translated, it gives CASSTLQGVGQPQHF.

The gene calls are TRBV10-3 and TRBJ1-2, with TRBD1 matching over 8 bases. The CDR3 spans 13 residues. J lost 4 bases, V lost 2 bases, and 0 bases had no gene match. Germline CDR1 reads ENHRY; CDR2 reads SYGVKD. The CDR3 nucleotides read TGTGCCATCAGTGAGGACAGGGGCTATGGCTACACCTTC. Residues: CAISEDRGYGYTF.

The rearrangement links TRBV2 to TRBJ2-6, with 8 bases lining up with TRBD1. This CDR3 spans 17 amino acids. With 7 bases clipped from V and 0 bases from J, the junction kept 8 bases outside the gene matches. Germline V gives CDR1 SNHLY, CDR2 FYNNEI. The CDR3 DNA sequence: TGTGCCAGCACCGGACAGGGTTTTACCTCTGGGGCCAACGTCCTGACTTTC. Encoded protein: CASTGQGFTSGANVLTF.